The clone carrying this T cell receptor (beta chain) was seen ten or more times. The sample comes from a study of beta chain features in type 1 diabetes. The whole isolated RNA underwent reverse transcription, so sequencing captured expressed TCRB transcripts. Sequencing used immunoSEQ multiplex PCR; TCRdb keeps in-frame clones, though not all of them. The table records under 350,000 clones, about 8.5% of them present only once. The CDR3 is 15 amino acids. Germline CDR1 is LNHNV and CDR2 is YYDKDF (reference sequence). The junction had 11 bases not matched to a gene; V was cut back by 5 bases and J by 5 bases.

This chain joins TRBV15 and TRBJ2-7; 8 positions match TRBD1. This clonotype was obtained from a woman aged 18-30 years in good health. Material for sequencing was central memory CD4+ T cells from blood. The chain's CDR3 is CATSPQRGTGHEQYF. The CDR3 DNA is TGTGCCACCAGCCCTCAGAGAGGGACAGGCCACGAGCAGTACTTC.